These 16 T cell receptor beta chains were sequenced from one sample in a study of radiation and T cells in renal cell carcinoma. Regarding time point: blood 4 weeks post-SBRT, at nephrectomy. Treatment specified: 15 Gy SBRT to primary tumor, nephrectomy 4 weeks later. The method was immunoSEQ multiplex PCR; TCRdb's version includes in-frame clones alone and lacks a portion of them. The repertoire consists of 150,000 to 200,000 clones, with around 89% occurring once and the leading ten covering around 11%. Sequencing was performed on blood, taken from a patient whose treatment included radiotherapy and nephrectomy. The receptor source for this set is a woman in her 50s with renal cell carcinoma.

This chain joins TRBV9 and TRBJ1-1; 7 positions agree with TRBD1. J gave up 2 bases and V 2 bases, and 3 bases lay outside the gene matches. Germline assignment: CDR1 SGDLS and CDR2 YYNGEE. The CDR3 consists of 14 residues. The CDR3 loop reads CASSVRDRNTEAFF. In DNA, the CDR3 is TGTGCCAGCAGCGTCCGGGACAGAAACACTGAAGCTTTCTTT.

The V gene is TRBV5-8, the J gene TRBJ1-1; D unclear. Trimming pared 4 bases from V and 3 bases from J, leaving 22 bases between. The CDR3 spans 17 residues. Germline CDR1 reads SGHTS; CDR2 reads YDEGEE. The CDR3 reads CASSPGVLPGVDTEAFF. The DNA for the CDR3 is TGTGCCAGCAGCCCCGGAGTTTTGCCCGGGGTTGACACTGAAGCTTTCTTT.

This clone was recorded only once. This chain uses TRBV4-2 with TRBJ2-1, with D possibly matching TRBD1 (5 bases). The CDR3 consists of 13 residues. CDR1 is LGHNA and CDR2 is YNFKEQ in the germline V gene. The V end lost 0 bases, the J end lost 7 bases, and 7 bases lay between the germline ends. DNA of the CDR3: TGTGCCAGCAGCCAAGAGAAGGGGAATGAGCAGTTCTTC. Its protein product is CASSQEKGNEQFF.

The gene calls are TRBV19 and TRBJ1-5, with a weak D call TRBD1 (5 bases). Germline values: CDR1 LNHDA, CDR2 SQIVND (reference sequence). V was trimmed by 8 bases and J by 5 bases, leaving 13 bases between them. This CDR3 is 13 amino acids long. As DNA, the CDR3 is TGTGCCAGTGATGACAGTAGATATCAGCCCCAGCATTTT. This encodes CASDDSRYQPQHF.

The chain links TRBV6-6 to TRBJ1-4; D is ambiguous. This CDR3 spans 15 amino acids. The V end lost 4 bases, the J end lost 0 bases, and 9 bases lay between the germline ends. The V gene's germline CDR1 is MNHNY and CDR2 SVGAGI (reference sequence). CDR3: CASSFDRATNEKLFF. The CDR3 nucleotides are TGTGCCAGCAGTTTTGACCGGGCAACTAATGAAAAACTGTTTTTT.

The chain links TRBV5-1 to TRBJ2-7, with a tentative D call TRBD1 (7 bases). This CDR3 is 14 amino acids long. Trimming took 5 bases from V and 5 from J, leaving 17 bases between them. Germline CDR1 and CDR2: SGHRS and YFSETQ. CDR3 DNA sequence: TGCGCCAGCAGGCGGGACAGTGAGGGCCACGAGCAGTACTTC. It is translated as CASRRDSEGHEQYF.

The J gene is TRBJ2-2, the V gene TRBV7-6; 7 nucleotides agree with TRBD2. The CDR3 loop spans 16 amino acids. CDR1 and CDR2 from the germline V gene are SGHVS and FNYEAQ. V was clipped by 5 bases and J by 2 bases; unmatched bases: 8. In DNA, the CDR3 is TGTGCCAGCAGCCCGGGGGGACTTGTCAACACCGGGGAGCTGTTTTTT. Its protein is CASSPGGLVNTGELFF.

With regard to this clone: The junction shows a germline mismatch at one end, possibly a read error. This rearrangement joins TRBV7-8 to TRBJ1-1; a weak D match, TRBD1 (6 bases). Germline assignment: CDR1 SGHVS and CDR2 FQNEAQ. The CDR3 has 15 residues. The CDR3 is CASSFNRERNAEAFF. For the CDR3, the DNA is TGTGCCAGCAGCTTCAACAGGGAGAGGAACGCTGAAGCTTTCTTT.

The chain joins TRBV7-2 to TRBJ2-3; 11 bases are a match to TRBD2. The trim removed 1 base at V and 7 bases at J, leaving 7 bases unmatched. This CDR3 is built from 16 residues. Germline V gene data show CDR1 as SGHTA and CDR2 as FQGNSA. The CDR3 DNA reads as TGTGCCAGCAGCTTAGGGGGGGGACTAGCGGCTTATACGCAGTATTTT. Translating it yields CASSLGGGLAAYTQYF.

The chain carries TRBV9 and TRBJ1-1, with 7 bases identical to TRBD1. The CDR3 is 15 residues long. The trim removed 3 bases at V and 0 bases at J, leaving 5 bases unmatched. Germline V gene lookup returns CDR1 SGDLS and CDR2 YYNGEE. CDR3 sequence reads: CASSAKTGMNTEAFF. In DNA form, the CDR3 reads TGTGCCAGCAGCGCTAAGACAGGGATGAACACTGAAGCTTTCTTT.

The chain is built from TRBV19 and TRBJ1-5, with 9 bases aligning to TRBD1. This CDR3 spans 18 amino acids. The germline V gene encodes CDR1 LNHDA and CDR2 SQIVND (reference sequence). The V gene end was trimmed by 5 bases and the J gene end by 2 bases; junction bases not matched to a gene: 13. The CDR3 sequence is CASSPGTGIPHGNQPQHF. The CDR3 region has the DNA TGTGCCAGTAGTCCCGGGACAGGGATTCCCCATGGCAATCAGCCCCAGCATTTT.

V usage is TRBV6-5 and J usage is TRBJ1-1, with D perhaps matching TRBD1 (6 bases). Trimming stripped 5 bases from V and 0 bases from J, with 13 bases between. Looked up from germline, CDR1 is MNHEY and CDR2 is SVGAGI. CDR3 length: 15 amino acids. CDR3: CASSPSTGMNTEAFF. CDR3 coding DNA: TGTGCCAGCAGTCCTTCGACAGGCATGAACACTGAAGCTTTCTTT.

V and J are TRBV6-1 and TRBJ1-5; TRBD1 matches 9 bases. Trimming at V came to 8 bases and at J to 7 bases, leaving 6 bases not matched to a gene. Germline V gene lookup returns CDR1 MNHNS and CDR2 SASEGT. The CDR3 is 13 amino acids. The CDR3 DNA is TGTGCCAGCGGACAGGGGTTGAAACAGCCCCAGCATTTT. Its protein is CASGQGLKQPQHF.

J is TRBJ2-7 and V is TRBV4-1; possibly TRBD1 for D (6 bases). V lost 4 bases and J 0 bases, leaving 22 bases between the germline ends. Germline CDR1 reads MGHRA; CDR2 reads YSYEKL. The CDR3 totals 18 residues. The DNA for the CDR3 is TGCGCCAGCAGCCTCCCGATAAAAGGACAGATGAGCTCCTACGAGCAGTACTTC. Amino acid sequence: CASSLPIKGQMSSYEQYF.

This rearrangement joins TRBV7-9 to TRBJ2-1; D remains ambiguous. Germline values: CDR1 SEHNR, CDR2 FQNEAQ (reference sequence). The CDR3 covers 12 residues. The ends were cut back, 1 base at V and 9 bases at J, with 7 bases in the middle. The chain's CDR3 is CASSLVGGEQFF. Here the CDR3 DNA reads TGTGCCAGCAGCTTAGTTGGCGGTGAGCAGTTCTTC.

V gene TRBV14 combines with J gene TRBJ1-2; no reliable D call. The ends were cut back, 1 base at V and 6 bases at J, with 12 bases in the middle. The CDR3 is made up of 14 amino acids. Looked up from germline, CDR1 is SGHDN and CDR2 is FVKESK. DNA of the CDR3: TGTGCCAGCAGCCAAGCGAACAGAAGAGATGGCTACACCTTC. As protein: CASSQANRRDGYTF.